This T cell receptor beta chain originates from a study of blood T cells in healthy people across ages. Turning to this clonotype: Its antigen is not known.

J was trimmed by 10 bases and V by 1 base; bases with no gene match: 7. The CDR3 spans 14 residues. Overall study findings and caveats: With donor CMV status unknown, expanded clonotype changes were possibly confounded. Estimated diversity across one million T cells was deemed an underestimate.

Primed by a sample-barcoded 5' primer and a J-beta primer mix, a second PCR proceeded for 7 to 11 cycles. Every single cDNA molecule received a tag from a template-switch adaptor with 12 random nucleotides. Sequencing yielded, for each sample, at least 3 million paired-end reads carrying CDR3. TCRdb itself ran the 5' RACE reads through MiXCR, one entry per CDR3 protein. The sample has about 1,000,000 distinct CDR3 sequences, more than 35% seen once. The chain uses TRBV12-3 or TRBV12-4 and TRBJ2-1; TRBD2 aligns across 7 bases. Sequenced sample: blood. The TCR sequence derives from a woman aged 60-75 years in good health. The CDR3 coding sequence is TGTGCCAGCAGTTTAGTGGGGGGGTCCTACGAGCAGTTCTTC. It yields the protein CASSLVGGSYEQFF.